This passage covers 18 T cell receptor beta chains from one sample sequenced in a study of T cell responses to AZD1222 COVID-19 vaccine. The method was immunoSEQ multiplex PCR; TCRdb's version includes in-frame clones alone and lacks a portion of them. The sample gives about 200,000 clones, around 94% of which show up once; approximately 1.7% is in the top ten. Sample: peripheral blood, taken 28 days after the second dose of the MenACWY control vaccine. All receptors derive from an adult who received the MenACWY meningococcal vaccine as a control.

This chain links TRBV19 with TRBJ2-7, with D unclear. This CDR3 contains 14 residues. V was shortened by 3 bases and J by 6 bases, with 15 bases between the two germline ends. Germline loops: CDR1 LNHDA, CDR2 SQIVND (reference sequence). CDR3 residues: CASSIGDRFSEQYF. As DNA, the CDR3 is TGTGCCAGTAGTATCGGTGATAGGTTCTCCGAGCAGTACTTC.

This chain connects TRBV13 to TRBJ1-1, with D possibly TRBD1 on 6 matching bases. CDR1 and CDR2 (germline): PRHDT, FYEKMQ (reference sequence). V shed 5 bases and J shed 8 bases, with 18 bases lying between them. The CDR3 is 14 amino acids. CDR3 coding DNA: TGTGCCAGCAGCGCAGTTACAGGGAAGAGCGAAGCTTTCTTT. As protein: CASSAVTGKSEAFF.

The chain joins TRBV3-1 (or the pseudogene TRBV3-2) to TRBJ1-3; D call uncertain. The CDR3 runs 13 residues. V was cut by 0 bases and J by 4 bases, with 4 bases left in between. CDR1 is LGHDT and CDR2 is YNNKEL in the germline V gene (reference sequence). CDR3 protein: CASSQDWGNTIYF. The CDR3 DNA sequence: TGTGCCAGCAGCCAAGACTGGGGAAACACCATATATTTT.

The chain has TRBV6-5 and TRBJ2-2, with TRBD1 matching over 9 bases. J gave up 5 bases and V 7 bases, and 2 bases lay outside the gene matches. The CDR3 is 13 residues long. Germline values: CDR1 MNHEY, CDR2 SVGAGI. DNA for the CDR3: TGTGCCAGCAAGACAGGGGGGACCGGGGAGCTGTTTTTT. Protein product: CASKTGGTGELFF.

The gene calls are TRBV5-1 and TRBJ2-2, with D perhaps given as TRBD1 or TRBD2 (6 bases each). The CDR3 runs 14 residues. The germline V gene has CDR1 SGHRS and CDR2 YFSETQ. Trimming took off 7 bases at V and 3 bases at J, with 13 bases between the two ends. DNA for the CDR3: TGCGCCAGCCACTCCGGGGGCCACACCGGGGAGCTGTTTTTT. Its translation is CASHSGGHTGELFF.

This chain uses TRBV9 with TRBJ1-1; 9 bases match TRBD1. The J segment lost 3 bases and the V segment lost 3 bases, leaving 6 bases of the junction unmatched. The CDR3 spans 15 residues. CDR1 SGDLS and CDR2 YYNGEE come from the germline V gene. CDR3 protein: CASSARTGEDTEAFF. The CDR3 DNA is TGTGCCAGCAGCGCTAGGACAGGGGAGGACACTGAAGCTTTCTTT. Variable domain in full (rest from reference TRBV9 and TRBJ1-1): DSGVTQTPKHLITATGQRVTLRCSPRSGDLSVYWYQQSLDQGLQFLIQYYNGEERAKGNILERFSAQQFPDLHSELNLSSLELGDSALYFCASSARTGEDTEAFFGQGTRLTVV.

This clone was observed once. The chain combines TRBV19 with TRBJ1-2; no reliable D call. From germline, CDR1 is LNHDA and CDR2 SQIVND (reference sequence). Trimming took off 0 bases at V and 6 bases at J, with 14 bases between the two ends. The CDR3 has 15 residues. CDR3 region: CASSIDLRVSNGYTF. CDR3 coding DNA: TGTGCCAGTAGTATAGATCTGAGAGTCTCGAATGGCTACACCTTC.

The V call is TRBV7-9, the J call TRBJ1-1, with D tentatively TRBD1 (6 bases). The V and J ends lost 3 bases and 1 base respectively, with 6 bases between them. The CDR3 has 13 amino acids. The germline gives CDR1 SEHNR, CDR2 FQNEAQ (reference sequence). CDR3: CASSFRGNTEAFF. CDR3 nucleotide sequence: TGTGCCAGCAGCTTCAGGGGGAACACTGAAGCTTTCTTT.

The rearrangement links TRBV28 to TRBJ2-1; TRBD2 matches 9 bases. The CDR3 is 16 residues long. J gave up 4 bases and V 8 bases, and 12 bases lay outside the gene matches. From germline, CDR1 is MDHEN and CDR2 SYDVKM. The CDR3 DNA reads TGTGCCAGCTCTTTCATCGGGACTAGCCTATACAATGAGCAGTTCTTC. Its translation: CASSFIGTSLYNEQFF. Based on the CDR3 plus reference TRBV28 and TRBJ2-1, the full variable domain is DVKVTQSSRYLVKRTGEKVFLECVQDMDHENMFWYRQDPGLGLRLIYFSYDVKMKEKGDIPEGYSVSREKKERFSLILESASTNQTSMYLCASSFIGTSLYNEQFFGPGTRLTVL.

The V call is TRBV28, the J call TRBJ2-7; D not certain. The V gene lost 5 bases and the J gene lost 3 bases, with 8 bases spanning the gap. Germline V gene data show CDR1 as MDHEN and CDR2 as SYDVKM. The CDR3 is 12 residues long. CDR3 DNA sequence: TGTGCCAGCAGTATAGGTTTCTACGAGCAGTACTTC. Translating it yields CASSIGFYEQYF.

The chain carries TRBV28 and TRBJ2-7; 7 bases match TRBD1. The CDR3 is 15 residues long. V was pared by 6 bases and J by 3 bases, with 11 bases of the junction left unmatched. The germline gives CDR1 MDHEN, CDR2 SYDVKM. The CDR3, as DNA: TGTGCCAGCAGCTACGCCGGGACAGACTTCTACGAGCAGTACTTC. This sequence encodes CASSYAGTDFYEQYF.

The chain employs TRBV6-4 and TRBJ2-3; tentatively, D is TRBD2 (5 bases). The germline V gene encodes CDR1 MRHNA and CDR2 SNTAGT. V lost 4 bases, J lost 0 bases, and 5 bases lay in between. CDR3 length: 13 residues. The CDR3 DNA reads TGTGCCAGCAGTGGCGGGAGCACAGATACGCAGTATTTT. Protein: CASSGGSTDTQYF.

The CDR3 is CASGTGTLKETQYF. CDR3 nucleotide sequence: TGTGCCAGTGGGACAGGGACCTTAAAAGAGACCCAGTACTTC. The chain links TRBV19 to TRBJ2-5; 9 positions agree with TRBD1. CDR1 and CDR2 (germline): LNHDA, SQIVND (reference sequence). This CDR3 has 14 amino acids. V lost 8 bases to trimming and J lost 3 bases; unmatched junction nucleotides: 7.

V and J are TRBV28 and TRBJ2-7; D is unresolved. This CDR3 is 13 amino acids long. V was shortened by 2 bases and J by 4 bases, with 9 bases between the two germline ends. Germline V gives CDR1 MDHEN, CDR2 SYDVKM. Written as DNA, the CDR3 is TGTGCCAGCAGTTTAGGGCAGTTTTACGAGCAGTACTTC. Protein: CASSLGQFYEQYF.

The CDR3 loop is CASSRKNNEQFF. CDR3 nucleotides: TGTGCCAGCAGTCGAAAAAACAATGAGCAGTTCTTC. The J gene is TRBJ2-1, the V gene TRBV27; D unresolved. Trimming pared 5 bases from V and 5 bases from J, leaving 7 bases between. CDR1 and CDR2 from the germline V gene are MNHEY and SMNVEV (reference sequence). This CDR3 region has 12 residues.

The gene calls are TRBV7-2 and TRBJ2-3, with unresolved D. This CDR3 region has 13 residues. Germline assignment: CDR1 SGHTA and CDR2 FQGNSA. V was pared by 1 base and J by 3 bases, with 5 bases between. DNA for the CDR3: TGTGCCAGCAGCTTAGAGAGGACAGATACGCAGTATTTT. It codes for CASSLERTDTQYF.

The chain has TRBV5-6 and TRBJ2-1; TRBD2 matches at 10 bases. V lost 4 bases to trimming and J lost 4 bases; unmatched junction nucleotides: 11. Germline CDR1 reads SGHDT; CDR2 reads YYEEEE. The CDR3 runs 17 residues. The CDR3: CASSPAVQAGGYNEQFF. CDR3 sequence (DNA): TGTGCCAGCAGCCCAGCCGTTCAAGCGGGGGGGTACAATGAGCAGTTCTTC.

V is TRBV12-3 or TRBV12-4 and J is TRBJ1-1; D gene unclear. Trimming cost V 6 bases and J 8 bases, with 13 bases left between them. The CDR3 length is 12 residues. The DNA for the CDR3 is TGTGCCAGCAGCCTATACACGGCGGAAGCTTTCTTT. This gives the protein CASSLYTAEAFF.